These 27 T cell receptor beta chains originate from one sample sequenced in a study of blood T cell repertoires in COVID-19. Sequenced by immunoSEQ multiplex PCR; TCRdb stores in-frame clones only, minus some. The sample lists tens of thousands of clones, 65% to 80% occurring once. Material: peripheral blood. The receptors here all came from a woman of 80 years or more with active or convalescent COVID-19.

V is TRBV5-1 and J is TRBJ1-4; D is ambiguous. V lost 0 bases and J 0 bases, leaving 18 bases between the germline ends. Germline V lookup: CDR1 SGHRS, CDR2 YFSETQ. CDR3 length: 19 residues. CDR3 DNA: TGCGCCAGCAGCTTGGCCGGCGGGAATATGATGTCAACTAATGAAAAACTGTTTTTT. Translation gives CASSLAGGNMMSTNEKLFF.

The chain is built from TRBV7-8 and TRBJ1-6; D is possibly TRBD1 (6 bases). The CDR3 has 14 residues. Per the germline V gene, CDR1 is SGHVS and CDR2 is FQNEAQ. Trimming took 5 bases from V and 6 from J, leaving 11 bases between them. The CDR3 DNA sequence: TGTGCCAGCAGCCGACAGGCGTCTAATTCACCCCTCCACTTT. Its translation is CASSRQASNSPLHF.

This sequence joins TRBV7-9 and TRBJ1-1; the D gene is possibly TRBD1 (6 bases). The germline V and J ends were trimmed by 7 bases and 4 bases, with 19 bases remaining between them. Germline V gives CDR1 SEHNR, CDR2 FQNEAQ (reference sequence). The CDR3 sequence is 15 residues long. This CDR3 is CASIQVGQIFTEAFF. Here the CDR3 DNA reads TGTGCCAGCATCCAGGTCGGACAGATTTTCACTGAAGCTTTCTTT.

This sequence joins TRBV2 and TRBJ1-1; 7 nucleotides line up with TRBD1. CDR1 and CDR2 from the germline V gene are SNHLY and FYNNEI. The CDR3 runs 15 residues. The V segment lost 8 bases and the J segment 3 bases; nucleotides outside the gene matches: 12. The chain's CDR3 is CASSELPRGHTEAFF. CDR3 coding DNA: TGTGCCAGCTCGGAACTCCCTAGGGGGCACACTGAAGCTTTCTTT.

This clone was found many times. The V gene is TRBV5-6, the J gene TRBJ2-7, with 9 positions matching TRBD2. The CDR3 runs to 16 residues. CDR1 and CDR2 from the germline V gene are SGHDT and YYEEEE. V shed 4 bases and J 4 bases; nucleotides not matched to a gene: 12. The CDR3 DNA is TGTGCCAGCAGCACGGCCGGGACTAGCTATTTTTACGAGCAGTACTTC. It translates to CASSTAGTSYFYEQYF.

The rearrangement joins TRBV2 to TRBJ1-6; 9 nucleotides align to TRBD1. After removal of 3 bases from V and 10 bases from J, the junction contained 10 bases not matched to a gene. CDR1 is SNHLY and CDR2 is FYNNEI in the germline V gene. The CDR3 length is 16 residues. CDR3 nucleotide sequence: TGTGCCAGCAGTGACCAGAGACAGGGGGTGAAATCACCCCTCCACTTT. Translation: CASSDQRQGVKSPLHF.

The sample holds one count of this clone. The V and J genes are TRBV6-2 or TRBV6-3 and TRBJ2-6; possible D gene TRBD2, 6 bases. From germline, CDR1 is MNHEY and CDR2 SVGEGT. The CDR3 runs to 21 residues. V was shortened by 0 bases and J by 0 bases, with 21 bases between the two germline ends. In nucleotides, the CDR3 is TGTGCCAGCAGTTACTCGATAGTAGTATCCGGGGGTTTCTCTGGGGCCAACGTCCTGACTTTC. Its protein is CASSYSIVVSGGFSGANVLTF.

J is TRBJ2-5 and V is TRBV5-4; perhaps TRBD2 as D (5 bases). CDR1 is SGHNT, CDR2 YYREEE, per germline (reference sequence). This CDR3 comprises 15 residues. V lost 4 bases, J lost 2 bases, and 15 bases lay in between. The CDR3 sequence: CASSPEGRGQETQYF. DNA for the CDR3: TGTGCCAGCAGCCCAGAGGGTAGAGGGCAAGAGACCCAGTACTTC.

The chain has TRBV7-9 and TRBJ1-6; no clear D. The CDR3 contains 13 residues. Trimming removed 1 base at V and 14 bases at J, with 12 bases between. Germline assignment: CDR1 SEHNR and CDR2 FQNEAQ (reference sequence). CDR3 sequence (DNA): TGTGCCAGCAGCTTAGGAGGTTTTGAAGCCCTCCACTTT. It yields the protein CASSLGGFEALHF.

This chain links TRBV19 with TRBJ1-1, with TRBD1 matching 8 bases. V was clipped by 4 bases and J by 2 bases; unmatched bases: 6. Germline CDR1 is LNHDA and CDR2 is SQIVND (reference sequence). CDR3 length: 15 residues. The CDR3 sequence: CASSTLQGDNTEAFF. The CDR3 region has the DNA TGTGCCAGTAGTACCCTACAGGGGGATAACACTGAAGCTTTCTTT.

This chain joins TRBV5-4 and TRBJ2-1; TRBD2 matches at 16 bases. The length of the CDR3 is 18 residues. Germline V gene lookup returns CDR1 SGHNT and CDR2 YYREEE (reference sequence). V dropped 3 bases and J dropped 2; count of bases not matched to a gene: 5. The CDR3 sequence: CASSSGTSGGAAYNEQFF. The CDR3 nucleotides read TGTGCCAGCAGCTCCGGGACTAGCGGGGGGGCAGCCTACAATGAGCAGTTCTTC.

This clone has just one count. The rearrangement links TRBV25-1 to TRBJ2-5; 9 bases map to TRBD1. From germline, CDR1 is MGHDK and CDR2 SYGVNS. This CDR3 comprises 14 residues. With 6 bases clipped from V and 4 bases from J, the junction kept 6 bases outside the gene matches. The CDR3 region is CASRDRGERETQYF. CDR3 DNA sequence: TGTGCCAGCAGAGACAGGGGGGAGCGAGAGACCCAGTACTTC.

J is TRBJ2-1 and V is TRBV5-5, with 9 bases identical to TRBD2. The CDR3 loop spans 15 amino acids. Germline V lookup: CDR1 SGHKS, CDR2 YYEKEE (reference sequence). Germline trimming cut 0 bases from V and 10 bases from J; bases unmatched to any gene: 8. The CDR3 loop reads CASSLVLAGQGEQFF. The CDR3 nucleotides read TGTGCCAGCAGCTTGGTCCTAGCGGGGCAGGGGGAGCAGTTCTTC.

The J gene is TRBJ2-2, the V gene TRBV5-5; D remains ambiguous. This CDR3 has 16 amino acids. Germline V gives CDR1 SGHKS, CDR2 YYEKEE (reference sequence). V was pared by 2 bases and J by 0 bases, with 11 bases between. This CDR3 is CASSFGPDTNTGELFF. The CDR3 DNA sequence: TGTGCCAGCAGCTTTGGGCCAGACACGAACACCGGGGAGCTGTTTTTT.

The chain is built from TRBV12-3 or TRBV12-4 and TRBJ2-7; D is perhaps TRBD2 (5 bases). Trimming pared 3 bases from V and 5 bases from J, leaving 11 bases between. The CDR3 sequence is 13 residues long. The CDR3 DNA is TGTGCCAGCAGTTTCAGAGGGTTCGACGAGCAGTACTTC. Translating gives CASSFRGFDEQYF.

V gene TRBV6-2 or TRBV6-3 combines with J gene TRBJ2-3, with 10 nucleotides matching TRBD1. Per germline, CDR1 MNHEY and CDR2 SVGEGT. The CDR3 is made up of 14 amino acids. Unmatched junction bases numbered 3, after V lost 5 bases and J lost 4 bases. This chain's CDR3 is CASSVDRGADTQYF. The DNA for the CDR3 is TGTGCCAGCAGTGTGGACAGGGGGGCAGATACGCAGTATTTT.

This clone was seen more than once but under ten times. The chain recombines TRBV4-3 with TRBJ2-3; D is perhaps TRBD2 (6 bases). Between the trimmed V and J ends, which lost 1 base and 2 bases, there was a span of 10 bases. Germline V gives CDR1 LGHNA, CDR2 YSLEER. This CDR3 is 15 amino acids long. This chain's CDR3 is CASSQVPGVTDTQYF. CDR3 bases: TGCGCCAGCAGCCAAGTGCCGGGAGTCACAGATACGCAGTATTTT.

The chain carries TRBV7-9 and TRBJ2-4, with a possible D match to TRBD2 (5 bases). V was shortened by 4 bases and J by 0 bases, with 16 bases between the two germline ends. There are 17 residues in the CDR3. Germline assignment: CDR1 SEHNR and CDR2 FQNEAQ (reference sequence). As DNA, the CDR3 is TGTGCCAGCAGCTGGAGGACTGGGCCTCTAGCCAAAAACATTCAGTACTTC. Protein: CASSWRTGPLAKNIQYF.

A few counts support this clone. This sequence joins TRBV4-1 and TRBJ2-7; TRBD2 matches at 9 bases. This CDR3 comprises 16 residues. Germline loops: CDR1 MGHRA, CDR2 YSYEKL. The trim removed 6 bases at V and 3 bases at J, leaving 12 bases unmatched. The CDR3 coding sequence is TGCGCCAGCAGGGTGTCGGCGGGGGGGCTTGGCTACGAGCAGTACTTC. Translated, it gives CASRVSAGGLGYEQYF.

The J gene is TRBJ1-2, the V gene TRBV7-2; TRBD1 matches at 8 bases. CDR1 is SGHTA, CDR2 FQGNSA, per germline. After removal of 4 bases from V and 6 bases from J, the junction contained 10 bases not matched to a gene. The CDR3 is 15 amino acids. The DNA for the CDR3 is TGTGCCAGCAGCTCGCAGAGTCGCAGGGGGCATGGCTACACCTTC. This sequence encodes CASSSQSRRGHGYTF.

The chain links TRBV18 to TRBJ1-5; D call uncertain. Germline-derived CDR1 and CDR2 are KGHSH and LQKENI. Trimming cost V 3 bases and J 2 bases, with 8 bases left between them. The CDR3 spans 14 residues. The CDR3 bases are TGTGCCAGCTCACCTAGCGGGGGCAATCAGCCCCAGCATTTT. This sequence encodes CASSPSGGNQPQHF.

This chain links TRBV18 with TRBJ1-1; D gene ambiguous. V lost 1 base, J lost 0 bases, and 6 bases lay in between. The CDR3 contains 14 residues. The germline gives CDR1 KGHSH, CDR2 LQKENI. CDR3 residues: CASSPQQVNTEAFF. The CDR3 nucleotides read TGTGCCAGCTCACCACAGCAAGTGAACACTGAAGCTTTCTTT.

V gene TRBV2 combines with J gene TRBJ1-5, with TRBD1 as a possible D gene (6 bases). The CDR3 contains 15 residues. Trimming cost V 6 bases and J 0 bases, with 12 bases left between them. CDR1 is SNHLY, CDR2 FYNNEI, per germline. CDR3 coding DNA: TGTGCCAGCAGCGGACAGATTTATAGCAATCAGCCCCAGCATTTT. Its protein is CASSGQIYSNQPQHF.

V usage is TRBV6-6 and J usage is TRBJ1-6, with D uncertain. In germline, CDR1 is MNHNY, CDR2 SVGAGI (reference sequence). CDR3 length: 13 residues. Trimming took off 6 bases at V and 11 bases at J, with 14 bases between the two ends. CDR3 residues: CASRVDSDTPLHF. The CDR3 coding sequence is TGTGCCAGCAGGGTGGACTCCGATACACCCCTCCACTTT.

The chain uses TRBV3-1 (or the pseudogene TRBV3-2) and TRBJ2-3; D might be TRBD1 (6 bases). Germline loops: CDR1 LGHDT, CDR2 YNNKEL (reference sequence). V was trimmed by 6 bases and J by 5 bases, leaving 12 bases between them. This CDR3 is built from 13 residues. The CDR3 nucleotides are TGTGCCAGCAGACGAAACAGGGAAGATACGCAGTATTTT. This sequence encodes CASRRNREDTQYF.

The V call is TRBV5-6, the J call TRBJ2-3; TRBD1 agrees at 7 bases. The length of the CDR3 is 15 residues. V was clipped by 1 base and J by 1 base; unmatched bases: 3. CDR1 is SGHDT and CDR2 is YYEEEE in the germline V gene. CDR3 DNA: TGTGCCAGCAGCTTGCTAGGGGGCGGCACAGATACGCAGTATTTT. Protein sequence: CASSLLGGGTDTQYF.

This clone has just a few counts. The CDR3 sequence is CASSFVWDTGYTF. For the CDR3, the DNA is TGTGCCAGCAGTTTCGTCTGGGACACGGGCTACACCTTC. V usage is TRBV28 and J usage is TRBJ1-2; a weak D match, TRBD1 (6 bases). Germline-derived CDR1 and CDR2 are MDHEN and SYDVKM. V lost 3 bases, J lost 8 bases, and 13 bases lay in between. The CDR3 consists of 13 residues.